This TCR beta chain emerged from a study of T cell responses to AZD1222 COVID-19 vaccine. Study-wide points: Regions 160-218 and 743-854 held dominance among vaccine-associated CD4 TCRs, which spanned spike. Clonal diversity was possibly underestimated; the donors were predominantly white British and more often female.

The CDR3 covers 15 residues. V was trimmed by 5 bases and J by 2 bases, leaving 15 bases between them. Germline V gene lookup returns CDR1 MNHEY and CDR2 SVGAGI. As for this clone: As yet, its antigen is unknown.

Profiling relied on immunoSEQ multiplex PCR, and the TCRdb table lists in-frame clones only, not all of them. The sample holds more than 250,000 clones; over 90% are singletons and the top ten take around 0.58%. The chain links TRBV6-5 to TRBJ2-5; unclear D gene. The sample consisted of peripheral blood, taken on day 0 of AZD1222 vaccination. The source of this sequence is an adult in good health. The CDR3 reads CASSRPGSLQETQYF. The CDR3 DNA sequence: TGTGCCAGCAGTCGTCCTGGGTCCCTTCAAGAGACCCAGTACTTC.